The present T cell receptor beta chain was sequenced within a study of blood T cell repertoires in COVID-19. About the study: COVID-19 samples collected from the United States, Italy and Spain covered acute and convalescent phases.

Original processing notes: The assay estimated nucleated cells by amplifying reference gene primers. Method: immunoSEQ multiplex PCR; TCRdb's copy keeps in-frame clones and lacks some. The V and J calls and clone size come from that table; D and trimming were worked out from the DNA. Of about 250,000 clones listed, 85% to 90% are singletons. This CDR3 has 15 amino acids. CDR1 SGHVS and CDR2 FNYEAQ come from the germline V gene. V was trimmed by 8 bases and J by 5 bases, leaving 18 bases between them. Sequenced material: PBMCs or T cells enriched from blood (not recorded which). The receptor comes from a woman younger than 30 who had recovered from COVID-19. The chain links TRBV7-6 to TRBJ2-2; a weak D match, TRBD2 (6 bases). CDR3 in amino acids: CASRAGGTYTGELFF. In nucleotides, the CDR3 is TGTGCCAGCCGCGCCGGGGGAACCTATACCGGGGAGCTGTTTTTT.